This T cell receptor (beta chain) comes out of a study of OX40 agonist ivuxolimab in advanced cancers. TCRdb keeps only in-frame clones here, not all; method: immunoSEQ multiplex PCR. The sample holds more than 55,000 clones; over 70% are singletons and the top ten take less than 5.5%. The CDR3 contains 14 residues. With 6 bases removed from V and 2 bases from J, the gap between germline ends came to 14 bases. CDR1 is SGHTA and CDR2 is FQGNSA in the germline V gene. The study, taken as a whole, reports: Some of the nonresponding patients also showed low levels of normalized T-cell clonal expansion.

Remarks on this clone: Its antigen is currently unknown.

The sample was CD4+ or CD8+ T cells sorted from blood, taken in a trial of the OX40 agonist ivuxolimab. J is TRBJ2-7 and V is TRBV7-2; no clear D. The sequence came from an adult with an advanced solid tumor such as melanoma, head and neck, liver or kidney cancer. The CDR3 is CASSSRHGAYEQYF. Here the CDR3 DNA reads TGTGCCAGCAGTTCTCGACACGGAGCCTACGAGCAGTACTTC.